This passage covers 32 T cell receptor beta chains from one sample sequenced in a study of blood T cell repertoires in COVID-19. The method was immunoSEQ multiplex PCR; TCRdb's version includes in-frame clones alone and lacks a portion of them. Of approximately 59,000 clones listed, 70% to 90% are singletons. The sample consisted of peripheral blood. The receptors originated from a man aged 55 to 70 with COVID-19, enrolled during active disease.

This rearrangement joins TRBV2 to TRBJ2-7; 10 bases match TRBD1. This CDR3 is built from 14 residues. V gave up 2 bases and J gave up 5 bases; unmatched junction bases: 3. Germline V gives CDR1 SNHLY, CDR2 FYNNEI. The CDR3 bases are TGTGCCAGCAGTGAACATGGACAGGGGGACGAGCAGTACTTC. Translation gives CASSEHGQGDEQYF.

This chain connects TRBV9 to TRBJ2-3, with 8 nucleotides matching TRBD2. This CDR3 is 17 amino acids long. Losses at the gene ends were 4 bases for V and 2 bases for J; bases not matched to a gene: 12. CDR1 and CDR2 (germline): SGDLS, YYNGEE. CDR3 nucleotides: TGTGCCAGCAGCCCCCAACGCGGCGGGGGGTTCACAGATACGCAGTATTTT. It is translated as CASSPQRGGGFTDTQYF.

V usage is TRBV14 and J usage is TRBJ2-7; TRBD1 aligns across 8 bases. The CDR3 sequence is 16 residues long. The junction had 14 bases not matched to a gene; V was cut back by 1 base and J by 9 bases. The germline V gene encodes CDR1 SGHDN and CDR2 FVKESK. CDR3 protein: CASSQGVGQGPSGQYF. CDR3 DNA sequence: TGTGCCAGCAGCCAAGGGGTTGGACAGGGTCCTTCCGGGCAGTACTTC. Based on the CDR3 plus reference TRBV14 and TRBJ2-7, the full variable domain is EAGVTQFPSHSVIEKGQTVTLRCDPISGHDNLYWYRRVMGKEIKFLLHFVKESKQDESGMPNNRFLAERTGGTYSTLKVQPAELEDSGVYFCASSQGVGQGPSGQYFGPGTRLTVT.

V and J are TRBV2 and TRBJ1-1, with unresolved D. The germline V gene has CDR1 SNHLY and CDR2 FYNNEI. V was trimmed by 6 bases and J by 1 base, leaving 9 bases between them. CDR3 length equals 13 residues. CDR3: CASRLNRNTEAFF. The CDR3 DNA follows: TGTGCCAGCAGGCTGAACAGGAACACTGAAGCTTTCTTT.

The chain is built from TRBV7-8 and TRBJ1-1, with 10 bases matching TRBD1. V shed 5 bases, J shed 3 bases, and the junction held 3 bases outside the gene matches. The CDR3 totals 14 residues. In germline, CDR1 is SGHVS, CDR2 FQNEAQ. The CDR3 sequence is CASSMDRGYTEAFF. The DNA for the CDR3 is TGTGCCAGCAGCATGGACAGGGGGTACACTGAAGCTTTCTTT.

V and J are TRBV7-2 and TRBJ2-2, with D unresolved. The CDR3 contains 13 residues. Between the trimmed V and J ends, which lost 5 bases and 5 bases, there was a span of 9 bases. CDR1 is SGHTA and CDR2 is FQGNSA in the germline V gene. The CDR3 loop reads CASSASRTGELFF. CDR3 nucleotides: TGTGCCAGCAGCGCCTCGAGGACCGGGGAGCTGTTTTTT.

V gene TRBV7-2 combines with J gene TRBJ1-5; maybe TRBD1 (5 bases). The germline CDR1 and CDR2 sequences are SGHTA and FQGNSA. The CDR3 loop spans 15 amino acids. V lost 5 bases to trimming and J lost 4 bases, with 15 bases between them. The CDR3 region has the DNA TGTGCCAGCAGCCAAGGTTGGGGGGGAAATCAGCCCCAGCATTTT. Translating it yields CASSQGWGGNQPQHF.

The chain joins TRBV19 to TRBJ1-2; the match to TRBD1 covers 12 bases. The CDR3 extends over 15 amino acids. Germline assignment: CDR1 LNHDA and CDR2 SQIVND (reference sequence). V was pared by 8 bases and J by 6 bases, with 10 bases of the junction left unmatched. CDR3 in amino acids: CASSYPGQGANGYTF. The CDR3 DNA reads TGTGCCAGTTCCTACCCGGGACAGGGGGCAAATGGCTACACCTTC. Looking up the rest from reference TRBV19 and TRBJ1-2 gives the full variable domain: DGGITQSPKYLFRKEGQNVTLSCEQNLNHDAMYWYRQDPGQGLRLIYYSQIVNDFQKGDIAEGYSVSREKKESFPLTVTSAQKNPTAFYLCASSYPGQGANGYTFGSGTRLTVV.

The V and J genes are TRBV6-5 and TRBJ2-7; D might be TRBD1 (6 bases). Germline V gives CDR1 MNHEY, CDR2 SVGAGI. V was pared by 5 bases and J by 3 bases, with 8 bases between. The CDR3 consists of 12 residues. The CDR3 loop is CASSRDNYEQYF. The DNA of the CDR3 is TGTGCCAGCAGTCGGGACAACTACGAGCAGTACTTC.

The rearrangement links TRBV5-1 to TRBJ2-7; TRBD1 matches at 8 bases. The CDR3 length is 14 residues. CDR1 and CDR2 (germline): SGHRS, YFSETQ. J gave up 1 base and V 1 base, and 1 base lay outside the gene matches. CDR3 residues: CASSLWTGSYEQYF. CDR3 bases: TGCGCCAGCAGCTTGTGGACAGGGTCCTACGAGCAGTACTTC.

The chain links TRBV12-3 or TRBV12-4 to TRBJ2-5, with 8 positions matching TRBD1. Germline trimming cut 10 bases from V and 5 bases from J; bases unmatched to any gene: 6. The CDR3 extends over 12 amino acids. The DNA for the CDR3 is TGTGCCACTTCAACAGGGGGGGAGACCCAGTACTTC. This codes for CATSTGGETQYF.

This clone has just one count. This chain links TRBV11-1 with TRBJ2-6; 7 nucleotides match TRBD1. CDR3 length: 15 amino acids. V dropped 6 bases and J dropped 2; count of bases not matched to a gene: 4. Germline V lookup: CDR1 SGHAT, CDR2 FQDESV (reference sequence). The CDR3 region has the DNA TGTGCCAGCAGTGCCGACAGGGCTGGGGCCAACGTCCTGACTTTC. Protein sequence: CASSADRAGANVLTF.

The chain combines TRBV10-3 with TRBJ1-3, with a tentative D call TRBD1 (5 bases). CDR3 size: 14 residues. V lost 6 bases, J lost 0 bases, and 9 bases lay in between. CDR1 ENHRY and CDR2 SYGVKD come from the germline V gene. The CDR3 region has the DNA TGTGCCATCAGCTTAACAGGCTCTGGAAACACCATATATTTT. Encoded protein: CAISLTGSGNTIYF.

The rearrangement joins TRBV28 to TRBJ2-1, with D tentatively TRBD2 (6 bases). The V gene lost 5 bases and the J gene lost 8 bases, with 19 bases spanning the gap. There are 15 residues in the CDR3. Germline lookup yields CDR1 MDHEN and CDR2 SYDVKM. CDR3: CASSTIAGLGDEQFF. The CDR3 bases are TGTGCCAGCAGTACCATCGCGGGACTTGGCGATGAGCAGTTCTTC.

The chain joins TRBV7-3 to TRBJ1-1; D is unclear. Trimming pared 1 base from V and 7 bases from J, leaving 10 bases between. CDR1 is SGHTA and CDR2 is FQGTGA in the germline V gene. The CDR3 covers 13 residues. CDR3 protein: CASSLNPRGEAFF. The CDR3 bases are TGTGCCAGCAGCTTAAATCCCCGCGGTGAAGCTTTCTTT. Variable domain in full (rest from reference TRBV7-3 and TRBJ1-1): GAGVSQTPSNKVTEKGKYVELRCDPISGHTALYWYRQSLGQGPEFLIYFQGTGAADDSGLPNDRFFAVRPEGSVSTLKIQRTERGDSAVYLCASSLNPRGEAFFGQGTRLTVV.

The chain carries TRBV20-1 and TRBJ1-2, with 10 bases aligning to TRBD1. Germline V lookup: CDR1 DFQATT, CDR2 SNEGSKA (reference sequence). The CDR3 contains 15 residues. J lost 2 bases, V lost 3 bases, and 6 bases had no gene match. CDR3 sequence (DNA): TGCAGTGCTAGTCCCTCGACAGGGGGCAACTATGGCTACACCTTC. Translation gives CSASPSTGGNYGYTF.

This chain links TRBV12-5 with TRBJ2-2; 9 bases are shared with TRBD1. The CDR3 covers 15 residues. Per germline, CDR1 LGHNT and CDR2 FRNRAP. Germline trimming cut 7 bases from V and 7 bases from J; bases unmatched to any gene: 10. This chain's CDR3 is CASVSGTGWDGELFF. The CDR3 DNA reads TGTGCTAGTGTCTCCGGGACAGGGTGGGACGGGGAGCTGTTTTTT.

The gene calls are TRBV19 and TRBJ2-2, with D perhaps matching TRBD1 (5 bases). CDR3 length equals 14 residues. Deletions cut 3 bases from V and 1 base from J, with 6 bases between. The germline CDR1 and CDR2 sequences are LNHDA and SQIVND (reference sequence). CDR3 residues: CASSIQGNTGELFF. The CDR3 DNA follows: TGTGCCAGTAGTATCCAGGGGAACACCGGGGAGCTGTTTTTT. The full variable domain, completed using reference TRBV19 and TRBJ2-2, is DGGITQSPKYLFRKEGQNVTLSCEQNLNHDAMYWYRQDPGQGLRLIYYSQIVNDFQKGDIAEGYSVSREKKESFPLTVTSAQKNPTAFYLCASSIQGNTGELFFGEGSRLTVL.

This clone has a single count. CDR3 sequence: CASSRGGGYGYTF. In DNA form, the CDR3 reads TGTGCCAGCAGCCGAGGCGGGGGTTATGGCTACACCTTC. The chain joins TRBV3-1 (or the pseudogene TRBV3-2) to TRBJ1-2, with a possible D match to TRBD1 (5 bases). Trimming removed 4 bases from V and 5 bases from J, with 11 bases in between. The CDR3 consists of 13 residues. CDR1 and CDR2 from the germline V gene are LGHDT and YNNKEL (reference sequence).

In its sample, this clone was seen once. This chain uses TRBV5-1 with TRBJ2-7, with D tentatively TRBD1 (8 bases). CDR3 length equals 14 residues. The V end was cut by 2 bases, the J end by 6 bases, with 15 bases between. Germline CDR1 is SGHRS and CDR2 is YFSETQ. In DNA, the CDR3 is TGCGCCAGCAGCTTTGGACAGGGAGGGTCCGAGCAGTACTTC. This translates into CASSFGQGGSEQYF.

The chain links TRBV9 to TRBJ1-1, with TRBD1 as a possible D gene (5 bases). Deletions cut 1 base from V and 10 bases from J, with 20 bases between. This CDR3 is built from 15 residues. Germline CDR1 reads SGDLS; CDR2 reads YYNGEE. The CDR3 coding sequence is TGTGCCAGCAGCGTACTGGTCTCCCTGGATCAGGGAGCTTTCTTT. Translation gives CASSVLVSLDQGAFF. Full variable domain (rest looked up from reference TRBV9 and TRBJ1-1): DSGVTQTPKHLITATGQRVTLRCSPRSGDLSVYWYQQSLDQGLQFLIQYYNGEERAKGNILERFSAQQFPDLHSELNLSSLELGDSALYFCASSVLVSLDQGAFFGQGTRLTVV.

The chain joins TRBV5-4 to TRBJ1-2; 7 positions match TRBD1. Germline V gene lookup returns CDR1 SGHNT and CDR2 YYREEE (reference sequence). The CDR3 sequence is 14 residues long. V trimming: 2 bases; J trimming: 7 bases; junction bases outside the gene matches: 8. CDR3 nucleotide sequence: TGTGCCAGCAGCTTCCCAGGGGGGCTACGTGGCTACACCTTC. This codes for CASSFPGGLRGYTF.

The V gene is TRBV25-1, the J gene TRBJ2-1; TRBD1 agrees at 8 bases. The V and J ends lost 5 bases and 5 bases, in that order; junction bases with no gene match: 5. CDR3 length equals 14 residues. From germline, CDR1 is MGHDK and CDR2 SYGVNS. The CDR3 protein is CASSNRDRNNEQFF. The CDR3 nucleotides read TGTGCCAGCAGTAACCGGGACAGGAACAATGAGCAGTTCTTC.

This rearrangement joins TRBV19 to TRBJ1-1, with D perhaps TRBD1 (6 bases). V was cut by 2 bases and J by 4 bases, with 14 bases left in between. The germline gives CDR1 LNHDA, CDR2 SQIVND (reference sequence). The CDR3 is 15 residues long. DNA of the CDR3: TGTGCCAGTAGTATACGGGGGGCCGCGGGCACTGAAGCTTTCTTT. This codes for CASSIRGAAGTEAFF.

The V and J genes are TRBV3-1 (or the pseudogene TRBV3-2) and TRBJ2-7, with 9 bases aligning to TRBD1. This CDR3 comprises 15 residues. Trimming cost V 3 bases and J 4 bases; bases outside gene matches: 7. Germline-derived CDR1 and CDR2 are LGHDT and YNNKEL (reference sequence). The CDR3 DNA reads as TGTGCCAGCAGCCATAACTCGGGACAGGGTTACGAGCAGTACTTC. It translates to CASSHNSGQGYEQYF.

The genes are TRBV29-1 and TRBJ1-5; unclear D gene. Germline V gene data show CDR1 as SQVTM and CDR2 as ANQGSEA. This CDR3 has 15 residues. Trimming pared 7 bases from V and 4 bases from J, leaving 20 bases between. CDR3 DNA: TGCAGCGCACTTAGCGGGGATACCCCGAATCAGCCCCAGCATTTT. It yields the protein CSALSGDTPNQPQHF.

This chain links TRBV13 with TRBJ2-1; D might be TRBD1 (6 bases). With 3 bases removed from V and 0 bases from J, the gap between germline ends came to 9 bases. The CDR3 length is 15 residues. Germline values: CDR1 PRHDT, CDR2 FYEKMQ (reference sequence). The CDR3 is CASSFPRGSYNEQFF. In nucleotides, the CDR3 is TGTGCCAGCAGCTTCCCCAGGGGCTCCTACAATGAGCAGTTCTTC.

This chain joins TRBV5-5 and TRBJ2-7, with a possible D match to TRBD2 (6 bases). Trimming stripped 2 bases from V and 0 bases from J, with 9 bases between. Germline CDR1 reads SGHKS; CDR2 reads YYEKEE (reference sequence). There are 14 residues in the CDR3. This CDR3 is CASSLGSGSYEQYF. In nucleotides, the CDR3 is TGTGCCAGCAGCTTAGGTAGCGGCTCCTACGAGCAGTACTTC.

In this sample, this clone turned up once. The J gene is TRBJ2-7, the V gene TRBV5-6; tentatively, D is TRBD1 (5 bases). This CDR3 comprises 13 residues. With 3 bases removed from V and 1 base from J, the gap between germline ends came to 8 bases. CDR1 is SGHDT, CDR2 YYEEEE, per germline. In DNA, the CDR3 is TGTGCCAGCAGCTACCCAGGGTCCTACGAGCAGTACTTC. Its protein product is CASSYPGSYEQYF.

This clone was recorded a few times. The CDR3 reads CASSRGQGGEQYF. For the CDR3, the DNA is TGTGCCAGCAGCCGGGGACAGGGCGGCGAGCAGTACTTC. The chain carries TRBV13 and TRBJ2-7; 9 bases map to TRBD1. The CDR3 contains 13 residues. Germline CDR1 PRHDT, CDR2 FYEKMQ (reference sequence). Germline trimming cut 5 bases from V and 6 bases from J; bases unmatched to any gene: 5.

The V gene is TRBV5-1, the J gene TRBJ2-7; tentative D call: TRBD2 (6 bases). This CDR3 is 15 amino acids long. From germline, CDR1 is SGHRS and CDR2 YFSETQ. Trimming stripped 7 bases from V and 5 bases from J, with 22 bases between. The DNA of the CDR3 is TGCGCCAGCGGGGATGGGACTTCCCCAGGGAACGAGCAGTACTTC. Amino acids: CASGDGTSPGNEQYF.

The chain uses TRBV18 and TRBJ2-2; D is unresolved. V was clipped by 2 bases and J by 4 bases, with 5 bases between them. The germline V gene encodes CDR1 KGHSH and CDR2 LQKENI. The CDR3 runs 13 residues. The CDR3 protein is CASSPGSTGELFF. CDR3 sequence (DNA): TGTGCCAGCTCACCAGGTAGCACCGGGGAGCTGTTTTTT.